Described below is a single TCR beta chain sequence and its context. The record originates from a study of CD8 T cells in ankylosing spondylitis. Germline V gives CDR1 SNHLY, CDR2 FYNNEI. CDR3 size: 12 residues. V was shortened by 3 bases and J by 8 bases, with 10 bases between the two germline ends. From the 5' RACE reads, TCRdb called clonotypes with MiXCR, one entry per CDR3 protein. Among 300,000 to 400,000 distinct CDR3 sequences listed, 11% were seen once. Sequenced: blood, either unsorted or a sorted T cell fraction (not recorded which). The rearrangement uses TRBV2 and TRBJ1-2; D gene ambiguous. This clonotype was sampled from a female donor with ankylosing spondylitis or in good health (not recorded which). In DNA, the CDR3 is TGTGCCAGCAGTGACCCTGGGGAGGGCTACACCTTC. Protein product: CASSDPGEGYTF.